The 7 T cell receptor beta chains in this list originate from one sample, sequenced in a study of cytomegalovirus exposure and HLA in healthy donors. Both 60 Vbeta primers and 13 Jbeta primers went into the PCR. Only in-frame clones appear in the TCRdb table, and some are missing; sequencing was by immunoSEQ multiplex PCR. The sample lists about 140,000 clones, just under 85% occurring once. Sequencing input: PBMCs. The receptors were sampled from a woman aged 40-49 years in good health and CMV-seronegative.

The chain carries TRBV6-5 and TRBJ2-7; 11 bases are a match to TRBD2. Germline CDR1 reads MNHEY; CDR2 reads SVGAGI. With 6 bases clipped from V and 3 bases from J, the junction kept 7 bases outside the gene matches. This CDR3 has 15 residues. CDR3 in DNA: TGTGCCAGCAGCCCCGGCCTAGCGGGAGGCTACGAGCAGTACTTC. This gives the protein CASSPGLAGGYEQYF.

This chain connects TRBV19 to TRBJ2-5; D perhaps matches TRBD1 (6 bases). Trimming removed 3 bases at V and 0 bases at J, with 8 bases between. Germline assignment: CDR1 LNHDA and CDR2 SQIVND (reference sequence). The CDR3 spans 14 residues. The CDR3 bases are TGTGCCAGTAGTATTGACAGGAACCAAGAGACCCAGTACTTC. It is translated as CASSIDRNQETQYF.

The chain combines TRBV7-9 with TRBJ1-4, with a weak D call TRBD1 (5 bases). The germline V and J ends were trimmed by 5 bases and 0 bases, with 10 bases remaining between them. The CDR3 length is 15 residues. Germline V CDR1 and CDR2: SEHNR, FQNEAQ (reference sequence). For the CDR3, the DNA is TGTGCCAGCAGCCCCAGGGCCTCAACTAATGAAAAACTGTTTTTT. This translates into CASSPRASTNEKLFF. Looking up the rest from reference TRBV7-9 and TRBJ1-4 gives the full variable domain: DTGVSQNPRHKITKRGQNVTFRCDPISEHNRLYWYRQTLGQGPEFLTYFQNEAQLEKSRLLSDRFSAERPKGSFSTLEIQRTEQGDSAMYLCASSPRASTNEKLFFGSGTQLSVL.

The rearrangement links TRBV7-2 to TRBJ2-6, with a weak D call TRBD1 (5 bases). Trimming pared 1 base from V and 8 bases from J, leaving 9 bases between. CDR1 and CDR2 (germline): SGHTA, FQGNSA. The length of the CDR3 is 14 residues. The CDR3 DNA sequence: TGTGCCAGCAGCTTAGGACAGTCGACCAACGTCCTGACTTTC. It translates to CASSLGQSTNVLTF.

This rearrangement joins TRBV2 to TRBJ2-3; 14 nucleotides agree with TRBD2. Germline CDR1 is SNHLY and CDR2 is FYNNEI. The V and J ends lost 3 bases and 11 bases, in that order; junction bases with no gene match: 4. This CDR3 has 14 amino acids. The CDR3 protein is CASSDPGLAGEQYF. In DNA, the CDR3 is TGTGCCAGCAGTGACCCGGGACTAGCGGGGGAGCAGTATTTT.

The gene calls are TRBV27 and TRBJ2-3; 7 positions match TRBD1. CDR1 and CDR2 (germline): MNHEY, SMNVEV (reference sequence). The CDR3 has 17 residues. V lost 8 bases and J lost 3; bases outside the gene matches: 17. CDR3 sequence: CASDRAPTGTMTDTQYF. The DNA of the CDR3 is TGTGCCAGCGACCGGGCCCCGACAGGGACGATGACAGATACGCAGTATTTT.

The table lists this clone with a few counts. This chain uses TRBV7-2 with TRBJ2-7; 7 nucleotides agree with TRBD1. This CDR3 contains 16 residues. V shed 2 bases, J shed 0 bases, and the junction held 7 bases outside the gene matches. The germline V gene encodes CDR1 SGHTA and CDR2 FQGNSA. The CDR3: CASSLFRGQYSYEQYF. The CDR3 DNA sequence: TGTGCCAGCAGCTTATTTCGGGGACAGTACTCCTACGAGCAGTACTTC.